This T cell receptor beta chain stems from a study of T-cell reconstitution after alpha-beta-depleted transplantation in children. Preparing the TCRbeta library involved the use of unique molecular identifiers. TCRdb redid the calling of the PCR reads with MiXCR, one entry per CDR3 protein. The table has about 440,000 distinct CDR3 sequences, approximately 42% seen once. In this sample, this clonotype turned up once. This CDR3 comprises 16 residues. V gave up 4 bases and J gave up 4 bases; unmatched junction bases: 7. Germline CDR1 reads MGHRA; CDR2 reads YSYEKL. The rearrangement links TRBV4-1 to TRBJ2-1, with 10 positions matching TRBD2. The sample in question was PBMCs, obtained before TCRalphabeta/CD19-depleted stem cell transplant. This receptor was obtained from a girl under 10 years old with aplastic anemia, due to receive a stem cell transplant. The chain's CDR3 is CASSLRTSGVYNEQFF. The CDR3 nucleotides read TGCGCCAGCAGCCTGCGGACTAGCGGAGTTTACAATGAGCAGTTCTTC.